Listed here are 30 T cell receptor beta chains from one sample, sequenced in a study of technical replicates of blood from a few donors. Profiled with immunoSEQ multiplex PCR; TCRdb holds only in-frame clones, not every one. The sample includes roughly 93,000 clones, approximately 95% of them seen just once. The sequenced sample was T cells isolated from PBMCs. Every receptor here comes from a human donor in good health.

The chain links TRBV9 to TRBJ1-2; 7 nucleotides line up with TRBD1. CDR3 length: 15 amino acids. J gave up 3 bases and V 3 bases, and 8 bases lay outside the gene matches. Per germline, CDR1 SGDLS and CDR2 YYNGEE. In nucleotides, the CDR3 is TGTGCCAGCAGCGCGGGAACAGGGGCGTACTATGGCTACACCTTC. It yields the protein CASSAGTGAYYGYTF.

The chain links TRBV6-5 to TRBJ2-1, with D unresolved. The CDR3 loop spans 14 amino acids. The germline gives CDR1 MNHEY, CDR2 SVGAGI. The germline V and J ends were trimmed by 4 bases and 6 bases, with 13 bases remaining between them. The CDR3 nucleotides are TGTGCCAGCAGTTCCGTAGTAGATGGCAATGAGCAGTTCTTC. Residues: CASSSVVDGNEQFF.

The chain has TRBV25-1 and TRBJ1-4; TRBD1 might be the D (6 bases). The CDR3 spans 15 residues. CDR1 is MGHDK and CDR2 is SYGVNS in the germline V gene. V gave up 3 bases and J gave up 4 bases, with 12 bases separating them. The chain's CDR3 is CASSDPGDINEKLFF. CDR3 DNA sequence: TGTGCCAGCAGTGACCCCGGGGACATTAATGAAAAACTGTTTTTT.

The J gene is TRBJ2-7, the V gene TRBV5-4; 16 bases align to TRBD2. This CDR3 has 16 residues. V trimming: 4 bases; J trimming: 4 bases; junction bases outside the gene matches: 5. In germline, CDR1 is SGHNT, CDR2 YYREEE (reference sequence). The CDR3 DNA sequence: TGTGCCAGCAGCCTGGGACTAGCGGGAGGGCGTTACGAGCAGTACTTC. This translates into CASSLGLAGGRYEQYF.

This chain links TRBV19 with TRBJ2-2; 15 nucleotides align to TRBD2. The germline CDR1 and CDR2 sequences are LNHDA and SQIVND (reference sequence). V lost 6 bases and J lost 3; bases outside the gene matches: 5. The CDR3 consists of 17 residues. Here the CDR3 reads CASSGLAGGYDTGELFF. CDR3 sequence (DNA): TGTGCCAGTAGCGGACTAGCGGGAGGGTACGACACCGGGGAGCTGTTTTTT.

The gene calls are TRBV27 and TRBJ2-7; D is possibly TRBD2 (5 bases). The CDR3 runs 15 residues. V dropped 0 bases and J dropped 5 bases, with 14 bases sitting between them. The germline V gene encodes CDR1 MNHEY and CDR2 SMNVEV (reference sequence). In nucleotides, the CDR3 is TGTGCCAGCAGTTTATCGAGGGTAGCGTATAACGAGCAGTACTTC. Protein sequence: CASSLSRVAYNEQYF.

The V and J genes are TRBV15 and TRBJ1-2; D unclear. V lost 0 bases to trimming and J lost 5 bases, with 10 bases between them. This CDR3 is built from 14 residues. Looked up from germline, CDR1 is LNHNV and CDR2 is YYDKDF (reference sequence). The CDR3 protein is CATSRDRGDYGYTF. For the CDR3, the DNA is TGTGCCACCAGCAGAGATCGCGGGGATTATGGCTACACCTTC.

This sequence joins TRBV7-2 and TRBJ2-1; 8 positions agree with TRBD1. This CDR3 region has 15 residues. Germline CDR1 reads SGHTA; CDR2 reads FQGNSA. The junction had 10 bases not matched to a gene; V was cut back by 5 bases and J by 7 bases. For the CDR3, the DNA is TGTGCCAGCAGCCAGAGGGCAGGGGGCGGGAATGAGCAGTTCTTC. As protein: CASSQRAGGGNEQFF.

The V and J genes are TRBV18 and TRBJ2-7; the D gene is possibly TRBD1 (6 bases). The ends were cut back, 3 bases at V and 7 bases at J, with 13 bases in the middle. The CDR3 loop spans 13 amino acids. Germline lookup yields CDR1 KGHSH and CDR2 LQKENI. The CDR3, as DNA: TGTGCCAGCTCACCCCTAGACGGGACAGAGCAGTACTTC. As protein: CASSPLDGTEQYF.

The chain carries TRBV30 and TRBJ2-7; 8 bases are a match to TRBD2. Trimming took 8 bases from V and 7 from J; bases not matched to a gene: 10. In germline, CDR1 is GTSNPN, CDR2 SVGIG (reference sequence). CDR3 length: 12 residues. CDR3 nucleotide sequence: TGTGCCGGGGATAGCGGGGTTGGGGAGCAGTACTTC. It encodes CAGDSGVGEQYF.

The gene calls are TRBV11-2 and TRBJ2-6; no firm D call. This CDR3 has 14 amino acids. The germline V gene has CDR1 SGHAT and CDR2 FQNNGV. Trimming took off 1 base at V and 2 bases at J, with 3 bases between the two ends. CDR3 loop: CASSLAPGANVLTF. CDR3 coding DNA: TGTGCCAGCAGCTTAGCTCCTGGGGCCAACGTCCTGACTTTC.

The rearrangement links TRBV10-2 to TRBJ2-4; possibly TRBD2 for D (5 bases). Germline CDR1 and CDR2: WSHSY and SAAADI. V lost 2 bases, J lost 9 bases, and 8 bases lay in between. The CDR3 runs to 12 residues. CDR3: CASSERDSIQYF. CDR3 coding DNA: TGCGCCAGCAGTGAGCGGGATAGCATTCAGTACTTC.

The chain uses TRBV6-6 and TRBJ1-5; 7 positions agree with TRBD1. Germline V gene sequence: CDR1 MNHNY, CDR2 SVGAGI (reference sequence). J was trimmed by 7 bases and V by 7 bases; bases with no gene match: 13. CDR3 length: 15 amino acids. CDR3 loop: CASTQEHRGIQPQHF. The CDR3, as DNA: TGTGCCAGCACCCAAGAACACAGGGGAATCCAGCCCCAGCATTTT.

The sample holds a few counts of this clone. The chain combines TRBV30 with TRBJ1-1; tentative D call: TRBD1 (5 bases). The CDR3 contains 13 residues. Looked up from germline, CDR1 is GTSNPN and CDR2 is SVGIG (reference sequence). Between the trimmed V and J ends, which lost 3 bases and 8 bases, there was a span of 16 bases. DNA of the CDR3: TGTGCCTGGAGACCGGGGGGGATCGGGGAAGCTTTCTTT. Its protein product is CAWRPGGIGEAFF.

This clone is a singleton in its sample. This chain uses TRBV4-2 with TRBJ2-3; TRBD2 aligns across 7 bases. With 0 bases clipped from V and 6 bases from J, the junction kept 24 bases outside the gene matches. CDR1 is LGHNA and CDR2 is YNFKEQ in the germline V gene. The CDR3 spans 21 residues. CDR3 sequence (DNA): TGTGCCAGCAGCCAAGAAGGTTCGATCCGGGAGGTCCGGGGGTTGGCGGATACGCAGTATTTT. Its protein product is CASSQEGSIREVRGLADTQYF.

This chain links TRBV19 with TRBJ2-1; no definite D call. Trimming removed 0 bases from V and 0 bases from J, with 9 bases in between. The CDR3 runs 16 residues. CDR1 and CDR2 from the germline V gene are LNHDA and SQIVND (reference sequence). The CDR3 protein is CASSIEFRSSYNEQFF. Written as DNA, the CDR3 is TGTGCCAGTAGTATAGAGTTCCGGAGCTCCTACAATGAGCAGTTCTTC. The variable domain in full, with the rest retrieved from reference TRBV19 and TRBJ2-1, is DGGITQSPKYLFRKEGQNVTLSCEQNLNHDAMYWYRQDPGQGLRLIYYSQIVNDFQKGDIAEGYSVSREKKESFPLTVTSAQKNPTAFYLCASSIEFRSSYNEQFFGPGTRLTVL.

The chain combines TRBV5-1 with TRBJ2-2; 9 nucleotides match TRBD1. In germline, CDR1 is SGHRS, CDR2 YFSETQ. J gave up 6 bases and V 4 bases, and 7 bases lay outside the gene matches. The CDR3 totals 15 residues. This CDR3 reads CASSLGTGIPGELFF. The CDR3 DNA sequence: TGCGCCAGCAGCCTAGGGACAGGGATTCCCGGGGAGCTGTTTTTT.

The chain links TRBV7-9 to TRBJ2-1, with TRBD2 matching 11 bases. V trimming: 3 bases; J trimming: 4 bases; junction bases outside the gene matches: 5. The V gene's germline CDR1 is SEHNR and CDR2 FQNEAQ (reference sequence). The CDR3 runs to 16 residues. The CDR3 protein is CASSFSGRAGYNEQFF. CDR3 in DNA: TGTGCCAGCAGCTTTAGCGGGAGGGCCGGGTACAATGAGCAGTTCTTC.

The chain employs TRBV30 and TRBJ2-7; 7 positions match TRBD1. This CDR3 has 15 amino acids. Germline assignment: CDR1 GTSNPN and CDR2 SVGIG (reference sequence). V shed 3 bases and J 0 bases; nucleotides not matched to a gene: 8. The CDR3 reads CAWRTGAGGSYEQYF. The DNA for the CDR3 is TGTGCCTGGAGAACCGGGGCAGGGGGCTCCTACGAGCAGTACTTC.

V gene TRBV27 combines with J gene TRBJ1-2; D is perhaps TRBD1 (5 bases). Germline values: CDR1 MNHEY, CDR2 SMNVEV (reference sequence). V was clipped by 6 bases and J by 8 bases, with 13 bases between them. The CDR3 is made up of 12 amino acids. In DNA form, the CDR3 reads TGTGCCAGCAGCCACAGGACGACCGGCTACACCTTC. As protein: CASSHRTTGYTF.

The chain couples TRBV5-1 to TRBJ2-7; 8 bases are a match to TRBD1. CDR1 is SGHRS and CDR2 is YFSETQ in the germline V gene. J gave up 6 bases and V 4 bases, and 6 bases lay outside the gene matches. The CDR3 length is 13 residues. The CDR3 nucleotides read TGCGCCAGCAGCCGGGACAGGTCGTTCGAGCAGTACTTC. Protein product: CASSRDRSFEQYF.

V and J are TRBV6-5 and TRBJ1-1; 7 positions match TRBD1. The junction had 3 bases not matched to a gene; V was cut back by 2 bases and J by 0 bases. This CDR3 is built from 15 residues. Germline V lookup: CDR1 MNHEY, CDR2 SVGAGI. The CDR3 region has the DNA TGTGCCAGCAGTTACGATACAGGGGTGAACACTGAAGCTTTCTTT. Translated: CASSYDTGVNTEAFF.

This chain uses TRBV6-5 with TRBJ2-3, with D tentatively TRBD1 (5 bases). The CDR3 has 15 amino acids. V lost 2 bases and J lost 1, with 10 bases in between. Germline V CDR1 and CDR2: MNHEY, SVGAGI. The CDR3 nucleotides read TGTGCCAGCAGTTACGGTCTAGGGGGCACAGATACGCAGTATTTT. It specifies CASSYGLGGTDTQYF.

The gene calls are TRBV20-1 and TRBJ2-3; D uncertain. Trimming shortened V by 6 bases and J by 2 bases, and 3 bases separated the two germline ends. This CDR3 region has 10 residues. Looked up from germline, CDR1 is DFQATT and CDR2 is SNEGSKA (reference sequence). The CDR3: CSAHTDTQYF. CDR3 nucleotide sequence: TGCAGTGCCCACACAGATACGCAGTATTTT.

The chain combines TRBV10-1 with TRBJ1-1; 7 nucleotides line up with TRBD1. V shed 6 bases and J 1 base; nucleotides not matched to a gene: 2. In germline, CDR1 is WNHNN, CDR2 SYGVQD (reference sequence). CDR3 size: 13 residues. CDR3 residues: CASRGTANTEAFF. CDR3 bases: TGCGCCAGCAGAGGGACAGCGAACACTGAAGCTTTCTTT.

This chain links TRBV7-9 with TRBJ2-7; 9 bases agree with TRBD2. Germline CDR1 and CDR2: SEHNR and FQNEAQ (reference sequence). The CDR3 extends over 15 amino acids. With 4 bases clipped from V and 4 bases from J, the junction kept 8 bases outside the gene matches. The CDR3 here is CASSSTRTSVYEQYF. Written as DNA, the CDR3 is TGTGCCAGCAGCTCAACACGGACTAGCGTATACGAGCAGTACTTC.

Here the CDR3 reads CASSSGPYTGELFF. Here the CDR3 DNA reads TGTGCCAGTAGTTCAGGCCCATACACCGGGGAGCTGTTTTTT. The V call is TRBV19, the J call TRBJ2-2; D gene ambiguous. The CDR3 spans 14 residues. Germline V gene lookup returns CDR1 LNHDA and CDR2 SQIVND (reference sequence). V gave up 5 bases and J gave up 3 bases, with 10 bases separating them.

The chain has TRBV10-2 and TRBJ1-1; 8 bases agree with TRBD1. The CDR3 runs 15 residues. Unmatched junction bases numbered 7, after V lost 0 bases and J lost 7 bases. Per germline, CDR1 WSHSY and CDR2 SAAADI. CDR3 coding DNA: TGCGCCAGCAGTGAGTCGAGCCAGGGGGCGGGTGAAGCTTTCTTT. It yields the protein CASSESSQGAGEAFF.

CDR3 sequence: CASSQDLYLTGELFF. CDR3 DNA sequence: TGTGCCAGCAGCCAAGATCTCTACCTCACCGGGGAGCTGTTTTTT. The chain recombines TRBV4-2 with TRBJ2-2; D remains unclear. The V gene's germline CDR1 is LGHNA and CDR2 YNFKEQ. The CDR3 has 15 residues. The V gene lost 0 bases and the J gene lost 4 bases, with 9 bases spanning the gap.

This rearrangement joins TRBV4-1 to TRBJ2-2, with TRBD1 identical over 8 bases. With 0 bases clipped from V and 5 bases from J, the junction kept 11 bases outside the gene matches. This CDR3 region has 18 residues. Germline values: CDR1 MGHRA, CDR2 YSYEKL. The CDR3 nucleotides read TGCGCCAGCAGCCAAGATCAGCTCCGGACAGGGAAGACCGGGGAGCTGTTTTTT. Residues: CASSQDQLRTGKTGELFF.